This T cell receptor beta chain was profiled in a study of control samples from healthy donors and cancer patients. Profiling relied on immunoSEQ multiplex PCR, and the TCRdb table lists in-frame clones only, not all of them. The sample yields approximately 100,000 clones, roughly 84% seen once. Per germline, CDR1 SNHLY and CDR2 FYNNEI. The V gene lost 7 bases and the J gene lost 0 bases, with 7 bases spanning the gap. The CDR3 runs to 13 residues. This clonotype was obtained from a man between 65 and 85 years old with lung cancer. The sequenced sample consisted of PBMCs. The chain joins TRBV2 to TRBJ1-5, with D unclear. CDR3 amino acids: CASNWDSNQPQHF. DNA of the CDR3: TGTGCCAGCAATTGGGATAGCAATCAGCCCCAGCATTTT.